This entry lists 29 T cell receptor beta chains sequenced from one sample in a study of T cells in Graves' hyperthyroidism and ophthalmopathy. Amplified TCR beta CDR3 regions came from RNA transcripts. Primed by the HTBI set, a first-round RT-PCR was run on the TCR CDR3. TCRdb analysed the multiplex PCR reads with MiXCR anew, one entry per CDR3 protein. The sample contains over 200,000 distinct CDR3 sequences, around 16% of which appear only once. Sequencing was performed on blood. These receptors all stem from a man between 40 and 49 years old with Graves' hyperthyroidism.

The rearrangement joins TRBV6-6 to TRBJ2-7; perhaps TRBD1 as D (6 bases). Trimming took off 0 bases at V and 6 bases at J, with 9 bases between the two ends. Germline V CDR1 and CDR2: MNHNY, SVGAGI (reference sequence). CDR3 length: 13 amino acids. The CDR3 DNA reads as TGTGCCAGCAGTTACTCAGGGGGTGGCGAGCAGTACTTC. Translated, it gives CASSYSGGGEQYF.

The table lists this clonotype with many counts. The chain uses TRBV6-5 and TRBJ2-2, with D tentatively TRBD1 (6 bases). V dropped 7 bases and J dropped 1 base, with 10 bases sitting between them. The CDR3 spans 14 residues. Per the germline V gene, CDR1 is MNHEY and CDR2 is SVGAGI. Here the CDR3 DNA reads TGTGCCAGCACCAGGACAGTGAACACCGGGGAGCTGTTTTTT. It yields the protein CASTRTVNTGELFF.

The sample holds a few counts of this clonotype. The genes are TRBV20-1 and TRBJ2-7, with D uncertain. V was pared by 0 bases and J by 6 bases, with 9 bases between. The CDR3 consists of 12 residues. The germline V gene encodes CDR1 DFQATT and CDR2 SNEGSKA (reference sequence). The CDR3 protein is CSARDLAAEQYF. CDR3 in DNA: TGCAGTGCTAGAGATTTAGCAGCCGAGCAGTACTTC.

This clonotype was counted ten times or more. The genes are TRBV5-5 and TRBJ1-1; 8 bases agree with TRBD1. Trimming cost V 5 bases and J 5 bases; bases outside gene matches: 8. The CDR3 totals 14 residues. From germline, CDR1 is SGHKS and CDR2 YYEKEE (reference sequence). Here the CDR3 reads CASRIDRGRTEAFF. In nucleotides, the CDR3 is TGTGCCAGCAGGATCGACAGGGGCAGAACTGAAGCTTTCTTT.

The J gene is TRBJ2-7, the V gene TRBV5-1; TRBD2 matches at 7 bases. The CDR3 consists of 15 residues. Germline V gene lookup returns CDR1 SGHRS and CDR2 YFSETQ. With 4 bases clipped from V and 4 bases from J, the junction kept 11 bases outside the gene matches. The CDR3: CASSRGRDPNYEQYF. The CDR3 coding sequence is TGCGCCAGCAGCCGCGGGAGAGACCCGAATTACGAGCAGTACTTC.

At least ten counts were recorded for this clonotype. V and J are TRBV18 and TRBJ2-7; 9 bases match TRBD1. V trimming: 3 bases; J trimming: 3 bases; junction bases outside the gene matches: 6. Germline V gene data show CDR1 as KGHSH and CDR2 as LQKENI. The length of the CDR3 is 15 residues. The CDR3 bases are TGTGCCAGCTCACCGTCGGGACAGGGTTTCTACGAGCAGTACTTC. This gives the protein CASSPSGQGFYEQYF.

In its sample, this clonotype was seen many times. The chain combines TRBV7-2 with TRBJ1-4, with D perhaps matching TRBD1 (6 bases). The V gene's germline CDR1 is SGHTA and CDR2 FQGNSA. The V end lost 1 base, the J end lost 8 bases, and 17 bases lay between the germline ends. The CDR3 covers 16 residues. CDR3 DNA sequence: TGTGCCAGCAGCTTAGAGACAGGACGAAACGGGGAAAAACTGTTTTTT. Amino acid sequence: CASSLETGRNGEKLFF.

This clonotype was observed at least ten times. The chain carries TRBV6-5 and TRBJ1-2, with 8 bases fitting TRBD1. CDR1 and CDR2 (germline): MNHEY, SVGAGI. This CDR3 has 13 amino acids. J gave up 8 bases and V 0 bases, and 2 bases lay outside the gene matches. The CDR3 loop reads CASSYSTGDGYTF. The CDR3 region has the DNA TGTGCCAGCAGTTACTCGACAGGGGACGGCTACACCTTC.

This clonotype was counted many times. The rearrangement links TRBV3-1 to TRBJ2-1; D unclear. Germline lookup yields CDR1 LGHDT and CDR2 YNNKEL (reference sequence). Deletions cut 4 bases from V and 5 bases from J, with 12 bases between. This CDR3 region has 14 residues. The CDR3 protein is CASSPRGVDNEQFF. The CDR3 region has the DNA TGTGCCAGCAGCCCCCGAGGCGTTGACAATGAGCAGTTCTTC.

This clonotype was detected a few times. CDR3 protein: CSVSTPRDRFYEQYF. CDR3 in DNA: TGCAGCGTGAGCACGCCCCGGGACAGGTTCTACGAGCAGTACTTC. V usage is TRBV29-1 and J usage is TRBJ2-7, with 8 bases that match TRBD1. Germline V gene lookup returns CDR1 SQVTM and CDR2 ANQGSEA. The CDR3 covers 15 residues. V gave up 6 bases and J gave up 3 bases; unmatched junction bases: 13.

Comment on this clonotype: It may be a read error: a sequence one base away is much more abundant. The chain uses TRBV20-1 and TRBJ2-1; 7 nucleotides line up with TRBD1. Germline V gene sequence: CDR1 DFQATT, CDR2 SNEGSKA (reference sequence). CDR3 length: 14 residues. The CDR3 DNA is TGCAGTGCTAGAGATCGAACAGGGGCAAATGGGCAGTTCTTC. The encoded protein is CSARDRTGANGQFF.

This clonotype has at least ten counts. The chain joins TRBV2 to TRBJ2-5, with 9 bases matching TRBD2. Germline loops: CDR1 SNHLY, CDR2 FYNNEI. This CDR3 is built from 16 residues. Trimming cost V 4 bases and J 1 base; bases outside gene matches: 7. The CDR3 bases are TGTGCCAGCAGTGGTCGGCTAGCGGGGCTCCAAGAGACCCAGTACTTC. It translates to CASSGRLAGLQETQYF.

V is TRBV20-1 and J is TRBJ1-1; D ambiguous. Trimming removed 2 bases at V and 0 bases at J, with 7 bases between. The CDR3 length is 13 residues. Germline loops: CDR1 DFQATT, CDR2 SNEGSKA (reference sequence). DNA of the CDR3: TGCAGTGCTAGATCGGAGATGAACACTGAAGCTTTCTTT. It encodes CSARSEMNTEAFF.

The sample holds many counts of this clonotype. This rearrangement joins TRBV18 to TRBJ2-7, with D unclear. CDR3 length equals 15 residues. Germline CDR1 KGHSH, CDR2 LQKENI. Trimming left V 2 bases short and J 6 bases short, with 17 bases between. The chain's CDR3 is CASSPTSDAPGEQYF. As DNA, the CDR3 is TGTGCCAGCTCACCAACGAGCGACGCTCCTGGCGAGCAGTACTTC. Using reference TRBV18 and TRBJ2-7 for the parts outside the CDR3, the full variable domain is NAGVMQNPRHLVRRRGQEARLRCSPMKGHSHVYWYRQLPEEGLKFMVYLQKENIIDESGMPKERFSAEFPKEGPSILRIQQVVRGDSAAYFCASSPTSDAPGEQYFGPGTRLTVT.

Regarding this clonotype: Being one base from a much bigger clone, this may be a read error. The chain uses TRBV6-2 or TRBV6-3 and TRBJ2-5, with 8 nucleotides matching TRBD1. Trimming cost V 4 bases and J 2 bases; bases outside gene matches: 12. The germline CDR1 and CDR2 sequences are MNHEY and SVGEGT. The CDR3 spans 17 residues. The CDR3 region is CASSCAGTGITQETQYF. CDR3 in DNA: TGTGCCAGCAGTTGCGCTGGGACAGGAATAACTCAAGAGACCCAGTACTTC.

The CDR3 nucleotides read TGCAGTGCTAGGATCCCGGGACAGGGTGCCTATGGCTACACCTTC. Its translation is CSARIPGQGAYGYTF. J is TRBJ1-2 and V is TRBV20-1; 9 nucleotides agree with TRBD1. CDR1 and CDR2 from the germline V gene are DFQATT and SNEGSKA (reference sequence). The CDR3 consists of 15 residues. V gave up 3 bases and J gave up 4 bases; unmatched junction bases: 9.

This clonotype was seen many times. This chain connects TRBV12-3 or TRBV12-4 to TRBJ2-1, with TRBD1 matching 7 bases. CDR3 length equals 14 residues. V was pared by 7 bases and J by 5 bases, with 8 bases of the junction left unmatched. In DNA form, the CDR3 reads TGTGCCAGCATCAGAGACAGGGTAAACAATGAGCAGTTCTTC. The encoded protein is CASIRDRVNNEQFF.

In this sample, this clonotype turned up a few times. Being one base from a much bigger clone, this may be a read error. Because the CDR3 is missing its conserved closing phenylalanine or tryptophan, this is likely a read error. This chain uses TRBV20-1 with TRBJ2-7; the D call may be TRBD1 or TRBD2 (5 bases each). Trimming pared 5 bases from V and 6 bases from J, leaving 20 bases between. Germline CDR1 and CDR2: DFQATT and SNEGSKA (reference sequence). This CDR3 is 14 amino acids long. CDR3 sequence: CSAPEGSGAFEQYL. CDR3 DNA: TGCAGTGCTCCCGAGGGGAGCGGCGCCTTCGAGCAGTACCTC.

In its sample, this clonotype was seen many times. The V gene is TRBV27, the J gene TRBJ2-3, with 9 bases matching TRBD1. From germline, CDR1 is MNHEY and CDR2 SMNVEV (reference sequence). The trim removed 5 bases at V and 4 bases at J, leaving 4 bases unmatched. CDR3 length: 14 residues. The CDR3 DNA sequence: TGTGCCAGCAGTAGGGACAGGGTAGCAGATACGCAGTATTTT. Protein product: CASSRDRVADTQYF.

The chain joins TRBV4-2 to TRBJ1-3; no definite D call. The V gene's germline CDR1 is LGHNA and CDR2 YNFKEQ. V lost 8 bases, J lost 0 bases, and 11 bases lay in between. The CDR3 length is 14 residues. This chain's CDR3 is CASGFRRSGNTIYF. The CDR3 DNA reads as TGTGCCAGCGGGTTTCGACGCTCTGGAAACACCATATATTTT.

This clonotype was counted only a few times. The genes are TRBV6-1 and TRBJ1-1; 11 nucleotides line up with TRBD1. Germline CDR1 is MNHNS and CDR2 is SASEGT. V gave up 4 bases and J gave up 6 bases; unmatched junction bases: 4. The length of the CDR3 is 14 residues. In DNA, the CDR3 is TGTGCCAGCAGTGGTGGACAGGGGGCCGCTGAAGCTTTCTTT. Encoded protein: CASSGGQGAAEAFF.

This clonotype showed up just a few times. CDR3 nucleotides: TGTGCCAGCAGCTTTCGACAGGGTGAATACTCCTACGAGCAGTACTTC. Translated: CASSFRQGEYSYEQYF. The chain has TRBV5-4 and TRBJ2-7, with 7 bases fitting TRBD1. The ends lost 2 bases at V and 0 bases at J; junction bases unmatched: 8. Germline V CDR1 and CDR2: SGHNT, YYREEE (reference sequence). The CDR3 is 16 amino acids.

This clonotype was recorded many times. The rearrangement uses TRBV7-3 and TRBJ2-7, with TRBD2 matching 8 bases. Trimming removed 9 bases from V and 5 bases from J; junction bases left unmatched: 12. The CDR3 is made up of 14 amino acids. CDR1 and CDR2 from the germline V gene are SGHTA and FQGTGA. The CDR3 protein is CARHPGGHLHEQYF. The CDR3 bases are TGTGCCAGACACCCGGGAGGGCACCTTCACGAGCAGTACTTC.

The rearrangement joins TRBV9 to TRBJ2-2, with 7 bases matching TRBD1. The ends lost 0 bases at V and 5 bases at J; junction bases unmatched: 4. The CDR3 extends over 15 amino acids. The germline V gene has CDR1 SGDLS and CDR2 YYNGEE. The CDR3 spells CASSVEPGGTGELFF. For the CDR3, the DNA is TGTGCCAGCAGCGTAGAGCCAGGGGGAACCGGGGAGCTGTTTTTT.

This clonotype was picked up many times. The gene calls are TRBV6-1 and TRBJ2-5, with TRBD2 identical over 9 bases. The CDR3 extends over 16 amino acids. V trimming: 7 bases; J trimming: 2 bases; junction bases outside the gene matches: 11. Germline V gives CDR1 MNHNS, CDR2 SASEGT. The CDR3 region has the DNA TGTGCCAGCACTCGAAGCGGGGGGCTGGGGCAAGAGACCCAGTACTTC. This translates into CASTRSGGLGQETQYF.

The chain links TRBV12-3 or TRBV12-4 to TRBJ2-7; D is unresolved. The CDR3 contains 14 residues. Trimming cost V 8 bases and J 1 base, with 15 bases left between them. CDR3 protein: CASGSVKVSYEQYF. The CDR3 nucleotides read TGTGCCAGCGGCTCGGTCAAAGTTTCCTACGAGCAGTACTTC.

Concerning this clonotype itself: A much larger clonotype is one base distant, so this may be a read error. The chain employs TRBV28 and TRBJ1-1; no firm D call. V lost 7 bases, J lost 8 bases, and 14 bases lay in between. The CDR3 is 12 residues long. Germline V gene sequence: CDR1 MDHEN, CDR2 SYDVKM. CDR3 in amino acids: CASTSDKLEAFF. The CDR3 region has the DNA TGTGCCAGCACCTCAGACAAATTAGAAGCTTTCTTT. Full variable domain (missing parts from reference TRBV28 and TRBJ1-1): DVKVTQSSRYLVKRTGEKVFLECVQDMDHENMFWYRQDPGLGLRLIYFSYDVKMKEKGDIPEGYSVSREKKERFSLILESASTNQTSMYLCASTSDKLEAFFGQGTRLTVV.

There are many counts of this clonotype. The chain uses TRBV20-1 and TRBJ2-7, with D maybe TRBD2 (6 bases). Germline CDR1 is DFQATT and CDR2 is SNEGSKA (reference sequence). This CDR3 comprises 14 residues. Trimming removed 0 bases at V and 0 bases at J, with 9 bases between. CDR3 in amino acids: CSARDRGSSYEQYF. The CDR3 DNA is TGCAGTGCTAGAGATCGGGGGAGCTCCTACGAGCAGTACTTC.

The rearrangement uses TRBV28 and TRBJ2-7; 10 nucleotides agree with TRBD1. From germline, CDR1 is MDHEN and CDR2 SYDVKM. The CDR3 is 15 residues long. V lost 5 bases to trimming and J lost 4 bases; unmatched junction nucleotides: 8. The CDR3 DNA is TGTGCCAGCAGTCCCACCGGGACAGGGGAGTACGAGCAGTACTTC. This sequence encodes CASSPTGTGEYEQYF. Drawing the rest from reference TRBV28 and TRBJ2-7, the complete variable domain is DVKVTQSSRYLVKRTGEKVFLECVQDMDHENMFWYRQDPGLGLRLIYFSYDVKMKEKGDIPEGYSVSREKKERFSLILESASTNQTSMYLCASSPTGTGEYEQYFGPGTRLTVT.